This TCR beta chain was identified in a study of blood T cell repertoires in COVID-19. Study-wide context: Some COVID-19 samples were acute and others convalescent; all came from the United States, Italy and Spain.

Trimming took 6 bases from V and 5 from J, leaving 11 bases between them. The CDR3 sequence is 13 residues long. Germline-derived CDR1 and CDR2 are MNHEY and SVGAGI. Original processing methods: Amplification from reference gene primers served as the basis for estimated nucleated cell counts. Assay: immunoSEQ multiplex PCR; the TCRdb copy retains only in-frame clones and omits some. V and J calls and clone size are copied from that table; D and trimming were computed from the DNA. The table includes about 54,000 clones, 90% to 95% detected once. The receptor comes from a woman between 55 and 75 years old with active or convalescent COVID-19. The rearrangement links TRBV6-5 to TRBJ1-5; D remains ambiguous. The specimen was peripheral blood. CDR3: CASRLQPDQPQHF. Written as DNA, the CDR3 is TGTGCCAGCAGATTACAGCCCGATCAGCCCCAGCATTTT.